This T cell receptor beta chain is drawn from a study of long-term antiretroviral therapy in people with HIV. Study-level information: A decade or so separates the oldest specimens from the later 2015 immediate-ART recommendation. General observations from the study: The study found narrower CDR3 length ranges in HIV repertoires than in controls.

This CDR3 comprises 15 residues. With V trimmed by 2 bases and J by 1 base, 3 bases remained unmatched. Germline CDR1 and CDR2: SGHDT and YYEEEE. Runs used v3.0 of the immunoSEQ assay and were done at survey level. It was roughly 40,000-55,000 T-cell genomes per sample that sequencing targeted. Repertoires were generated with immunoSEQ multiplex PCR, while TCRdb's copy carries only in-frame clones and drops some. The sample contains 14,000 or so clones, nearly 85% of which appear only once. None of the participants with HIV were treated outside the United States. A remark on this clone: Its specificity is unknown.

Sequenced material: unsorted PBMCs, taken 1.8 years before starting antiretroviral therapy. The rearrangement uses TRBV5-6 and TRBJ2-7; 10 bases agree with TRBD2. This TCR was sampled from a woman aged 40 to 49 with HIV. The CDR3 bases are TGTGCCAGCAGCTTCGGGACTAGCGTTTCCTACGAGCAGTACTTC. Protein product: CASSFGTSVSYEQYF.